These 9 T cell receptor beta chains share one sample of origin, sequenced in a study of early T cells in non-severe SARS-CoV-2 infection. One entry per CDR3 protein results from TCRdb running MiXCR on the 5' RACE reads. The repertoire includes 43,000 or so distinct CDR3 sequences, 3% to 4% of them detected once, and less than 4% sits in the top ten. Sample: whole blood. The receptors here all came from an adult who was a healthcare worker with PCR-confirmed SARS-CoV-2 infection or an uninfected control (not recorded which).

This clonotype was counted a few times. The J gene is TRBJ1-1, the V gene TRBV5-6, with 9 bases that match TRBD1. Germline V gene lookup returns CDR1 SGHDT and CDR2 YYEEEE. The CDR3 has 16 amino acids. V lost 4 bases, J lost 0 bases, and 7 bases stayed unmatched. The CDR3, as DNA: TGTGCCAGCAGCCAGCCGGGACAGGGACTGAACACTGAAGCTTTCTTT. It specifies CASSQPGQGLNTEAFF.

The V and J genes are TRBV27 and TRBJ2-7; D is perhaps TRBD1 (6 bases). CDR1 and CDR2 from the germline V gene are MNHEY and SMNVEV (reference sequence). This CDR3 comprises 14 residues. Deletions cut 3 bases from V and 2 bases from J, with 11 bases between. CDR3 sequence reads: CASSFRAGAYEQYF. CDR3 coding DNA: TGTGCCAGCAGTTTTCGGGCAGGGGCCTACGAGCAGTACTTC.

In its sample, this clonotype was seen a few times. The chain has TRBV6-5 and TRBJ2-7; 7 bases map to TRBD2. Germline V gives CDR1 MNHEY, CDR2 SVGAGI. The CDR3 contains 15 residues. Trimming removed 7 bases from V and 6 bases from J; junction bases left unmatched: 15. The CDR3 loop is CASTTNDPGGGEQYF. For the CDR3, the DNA is TGTGCCAGCACGACCAACGACCCGGGCGGGGGCGAGCAGTACTTC.

This clonotype was observed many times. This chain joins TRBV7-2 and TRBJ2-3, with D unclear. Germline V lookup: CDR1 SGHTA, CDR2 FQGNSA. The CDR3 is 14 amino acids. V was trimmed by 4 bases and J by 0 bases, leaving 8 bases between them. DNA of the CDR3: TGTGCCAGCAGCTACAATCCGAGCACAGATACGCAGTATTTT. Translating gives CASSYNPSTDTQYF.

This clonotype was detected ten times or more. The chain carries TRBV7-3 and TRBJ1-3; 7 nucleotides agree with TRBD1. Germline V CDR1 and CDR2: SGHTA, FQGTGA. The CDR3 spans 14 residues. Germline trimming cut 8 bases from V and 2 bases from J; bases unmatched to any gene: 6. The CDR3 coding sequence is TGTGCCAGCGGTCCAGGGGGAACTGGAAACACCATATATTTT. This translates into CASGPGGTGNTIYF. Complete variable domain (other parts from reference TRBV7-3 and TRBJ1-3): GAGVSQTPSNKVTEKGKYVELRCDPISGHTALYWYRQSLGQGPEFLIYFQGTGAADDSGLPNDRFFAVRPEGSVSTLKIQRTERGDSAVYLCASGPGGTGNTIYFGEGSWLTVV.

This clonotype was recorded many times. The chain uses TRBV29-1 and TRBJ2-7; D not certain. This CDR3 is 11 amino acids long. V lost 0 bases to trimming and J lost 5 bases, with 5 bases between them. Germline V gene data show CDR1 as SQVTM and CDR2 as ANQGSEA. CDR3 loop: CSVEEGNEQYF. The CDR3 DNA reads as TGCAGCGTTGAAGAGGGGAACGAGCAGTACTTC.

This clonotype was seen repeatedly, ten times or more. The rearrangement uses TRBV21-1 and TRBJ2-7; the D call TRBD2 from the table was never checked on the DNA. TRBV21-1 is a pseudogene. The CDR3 runs to 14 residues. The CDR3 nucleotides read TGTGCCAGCAGCCTCACCCGGGACTACTACGAGCAGTACTTC. Protein sequence: CASSLTRDYYEQYF.

A few counts support this clonotype. V and J are TRBV29-1 and TRBJ2-7; 13 bases are shared with TRBD2. CDR3 length equals 13 residues. Unmatched junction bases numbered 1, after V lost 6 bases and J lost 2 bases. Germline values: CDR1 SQVTM, CDR2 ANQGSEA. The CDR3: CSVGTSGAYEQYF. The CDR3 nucleotides read TGCAGCGTGGGGACTAGCGGGGCCTACGAGCAGTACTTC.

This clonotype was recorded many times. V and J are TRBV24-1 and TRBJ1-2; TRBD1 matches at 7 bases. The V segment lost 9 bases and the J segment 6 bases; nucleotides outside the gene matches: 6. CDR3 length equals 12 residues. Per germline, CDR1 KGHDR and CDR2 SFDVKD. The CDR3 DNA follows: TGTGCCACCCGGGGGACAGACGATGGCTACACCTTC. It translates to CATRGTDDGYTF.